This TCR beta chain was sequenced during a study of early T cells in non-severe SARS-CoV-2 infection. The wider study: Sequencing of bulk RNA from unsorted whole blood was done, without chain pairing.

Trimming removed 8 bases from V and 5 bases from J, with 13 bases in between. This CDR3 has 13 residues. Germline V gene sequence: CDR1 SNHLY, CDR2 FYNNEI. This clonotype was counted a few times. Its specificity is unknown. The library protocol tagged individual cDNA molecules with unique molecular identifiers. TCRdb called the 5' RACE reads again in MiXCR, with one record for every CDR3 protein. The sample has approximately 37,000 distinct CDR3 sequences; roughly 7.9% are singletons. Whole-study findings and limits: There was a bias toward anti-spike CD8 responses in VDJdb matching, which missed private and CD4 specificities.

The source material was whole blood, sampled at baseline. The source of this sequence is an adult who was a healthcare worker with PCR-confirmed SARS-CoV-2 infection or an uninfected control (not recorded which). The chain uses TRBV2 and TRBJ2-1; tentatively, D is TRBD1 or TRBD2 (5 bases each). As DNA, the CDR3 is TGTGCCAGCCAAGATCGGGGACACAATGAGCAGTTCTTC. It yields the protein CASQDRGHNEQFF.